This TCR beta chain originates from a study of molecular identifiers for immune sequencing clone quantification (dated by TCRdb to the late 2010s). At the level of the whole study: For a replicate experiment, RNA from roughly 18,000 or 92,000 naive CD8 T cells was divided into five aliquots, and four of the five aliquots were sequenced. The study was a methods study using CD8 T cells to benchmark molecular-identifier clustering-based TCR repertoire sequencing (MIDCIRS) and TCR RNA copy counting. Study-wide findings and limitations: Spiked-in Jurkat TCR RNA (approximately 10 copies' worth), which is not part of the donor repertoire, was contained in the naive libraries. In CMV-specific effector cells, clones with more than 20 RNA copies accounted for over 97% of molecules, whereas in naive cells such clones accounted for under 1%. When barcode sub-clustering was left out, chimeric consensus sequences inflated TCR diversity, with chimeras reaching as high as 47%. About 3 recovered TCR RNA copies per cell were obtained by modeling, versus around 10 by digital PCR, implying a capture efficiency of about 30%. Spiked-in Jurkat TCR RNA equivalent to a single cell was reported to be detectable even among 750,000 to 1,000,000 naive CD8 T cells. Identical TCR molecules sharing a barcode could cause highly expanded clone sizes to be underestimated.

Ten or more counts support this clonotype. The antigen it recognizes is unknown. No base quality values were provided; no much bigger clone lies one nucleotide off. Library preparation used PCR. Sequencing took place on a NextSeq 500. Bulk TCR libraries were generated as previously described, with the TCR primers listed in Table S5 used. Total RNA was purified with the Qiagen AllPrep DNA/RNA kit. Reads from multiple sequencing runs of the same library were pooled before analysis. The study's own analysis went as follows. Reads were retained only if the reads had an exact TCR constant sequence, and the retained reads were trimmed to 150 nt and grouped according to their 12-nt molecular barcodes. Reads within each barcode group were sub-clustered using a 15% Levenshtein threshold, and quality-weighted consensus sequences were constructed for each RNA molecule. Non-functional sequences were discarded, and so were lower-count sequences lying one edit away from another sequence. On the basis of fitting two negative binomial distributions, barcode sub-clusters with fewer than 20% of the maximum read count were discarded. TCRdb took the public reads, trimmed them with fastp at Q25, ran MiXCR for clone calling and kept in-frame beta chains. Rows with a matching CDR3 protein are joined into one entry that keeps the most common DNA and genes. These V and J calls originate from TCRdb's pipeline instead of the authors' own analysis. The sample table shows around 100,000 distinct CDR3 sequences, and 36% are seen once. The ten largest clonotypes hold around 4.2% of the sample.

Naive CD8 T cell libraries were made from around 18,000 to 910,000 sorted cells using 10%, 30% or 50% of purified RNA. On a BD FACSAria II, naive CD8 T cells were FACS-sorted as CD8+CD4-CCR7+CD45RA+ and collected into RLT Plus buffer. Roughly ten TCR copies' worth of Jurkat RNA were spiked into roughly 17,000-1,100,000 naive CD8 T cell samples to test detection sensitivity. CD8 T cells were enriched with RosetteSep CD8+ T Cell Enrichment Cocktail and Ficoll-Paque, followed by ACK red cell lysis. CDR1 is given as SQVTM and CDR2 as ANQGSEA, both from the germline V gene. The V and J ends are trimmed by 4 bases and 4 bases, leaving 24 bases between them. The CDR3 runs 17 amino acids, cysteine and phenylalanine included. Only CDR3 DNA remains: 51 bases, in frame from the first base.

The source material was naive CD8+ T cells from blood, with Jurkat cell RNA spiked in. The sample's cell subset or site label is to be understood as: FACS-sorted CD8+CD4-CCR7+CD45RA+ naive T cells. This sequence uses TRBV29-1 and TRBJ2-3; a tentative D match to TRBD1 spans 6 bases. The receptor's source is a human donor in good health. Some libraries in this study had Jurkat cell RNA spiked in. The base sequence is TGCAGCGTTGCGGGTCCGGGACATCCCCCAATTGCAGATACGCAGTATTTT. The encoded protein is CSVAGPGHPPIADTQYF.